The rows below give T cell receptor beta chains drawn from one sample of a study of shared clonotypes between healthy human individuals. The data were produced by immunoSEQ multiplex PCR, yet TCRdb's version contains in-frame clones alone and is incomplete. The table has over 150,000 clones, roughly 70% seen once. The specimen sequenced was memory CD4+ T cells sorted from blood. The receptors come from a young man in good health. Each CDR3 is given with its conserved first and last residue.

V	J	CDR3
TRBV15	TRBJ1-3	CATSRGQGGSGNTIYF
TRBV2	TRBJ2-3	CASSVVARGTDTQYF
TRBV5-1	TRBJ2-1	CASSPQGDEQFF
TRBV11-3	TRBJ2-2	CASSFSSAGELFF
TRBV5-1	TRBJ1-1	CASSLQANTEAFF
TRBV4-3	TRBJ2-2	CASSQGPGTGELFF
TRBV5-1	TRBJ1-4	CASSLAGGEGEKLFF
TRBV2	TRBJ2-1	CASSSFGEQFF
TRBV27	TRBJ2-5	CASSQLAGGFAETQYF
TRBV7-6	TRBJ2-7	CASSLGGQGGEQYF
TRBV5-5	TRBJ2-3	CASTRREGFTDTQYF
TRBV6-1	TRBJ2-7	CASSAVTSGVGEQYF
TRBV14	TRBJ2-7	CASSLGLGGYEQYF
TRBV5-1	TRBJ1-2	CASSGRLSYGYTF
TRBV19	TRBJ1-5	CASTPDGHQPQHF
TRBV5-1	TRBJ2-7	CASSLTVSSYEQYF
TRBV21-1	TRBJ2-2	CASSELSGRRANTGELFF
TRBV2	TRBJ2-5	CASSENRETQYF
TRBV6-1	TRBJ1-3	CASSEPGQGIRTIYF
TRBV2	TRBJ2-2	CASSEKGATGELFF
TRBV5-1	TRBJ2-3	CASSLARQDTQYF
TRBV11-2	TRBJ2-5	CASSLSRGFGRTQYF
TRBV29-1	TRBJ1-1	CSGRFETSEAFF
TRBV18	TRBJ2-2	CASSPPALAGGTGELFF
TRBV18	TRBJ1-5	CASSPQLNQPQHF
TRBV7-2	TRBJ1-3	CASSPGRAWTGNTIYF
TRBV14	TRBJ2-2	CASSQVTWGSNTGELFF
TRBV2	TRBJ2-7	CASSRQGEQYF
TRBV19	TRBJ2-1	CASIPIPSDEQFF
TRBV7-2	TRBJ2-7	CASSPGTTREQYF
TRBV25-1	TRBJ1-2	CASTMTGGGGYTF
TRBV5-1	TRBJ2-7	CASSLGGAPYEQYF
TRBV9	TRBJ1-4	CASSVAGFENEKLFF
TRBV13	TRBJ2-1	CASSKTSGNEQFF
TRBV4-3	TRBJ2-5	CASSQGRLAGGIETQYF
TRBV19	TRBJ2-1	CASSTRSYSYNEQFF
TRBV21-1	TRBJ1-3	CASKRGGALSGNTIYF
TRBV6-4	TRBJ2-7	CASSDSGTSGRASSYEQYF
TRBV7-2	TRBJ2-1	CASSSERESFNEQFF
TRBV29-1	TRBJ2-7	CSVDLRGSYEQYF
TRBV4-3	TRBJ2-5	CASSQDWTGGETQYF
TRBV25-1	TRBJ2-7	CASSGGGGGGIYEQYF
TRBV11-2	TRBJ2-1	CASREGGGYNEQFF
TRBV11-2	TRBJ2-3	CASSPRGSDTQYF
TRBV27	TRBJ1-4	CASSLLVDEKLFF
TRBV11-2	TRBJ2-2	CASSLGGRAFGELFF
TRBV5-1	TRBJ2-7	CASSSKGAPGQLLREQYF
TRBV11-2	TRBJ2-6	CASSTGTGANVLTF
TRBV7-9	TRBJ2-3	CASSPGTSGNTQYF
TRBV6-5	TRBJ2-7	CASTPTGLGYEQYF
TRBV25-1	TRBJ1-4	CASSEGGQGRGEKLFF
TRBV19	TRBJ2-3	CASSIDDSFGADTQYF
TRBV2	TRBJ2-7	CASSGDSGEQYF
TRBV5-1	TRBJ2-4	CASSLLAPGASNIQYF
TRBV7-9	TRBJ2-1	CASSRGLAGNEQFF